The clone carrying this T cell receptor (beta chain) occurred a few times. Its antigen is not known. The data are from a study of response to subunit inactivated influenza vaccine. The germline gives CDR1 DFQATT, CDR2 SNEGSKA (reference sequence). V lost 4 bases, J lost 4 bases, and 16 bases lay in between. The CDR3 runs to 14 residues. Study findings and constraints: Authors suggested each seasonal influenza vaccination recruits few new T cells.

Via MiXCR, TCRdb re-called the RT-PCR reads, giving one row per CDR3 protein. The sample records 700,000 to 900,000 distinct CDR3 sequences, about 20% being singletons. The chain has TRBV20-1 and TRBJ2-5; D might be TRBD1 (5 bases). The starting material was PBMCs from blood, obtained roughly 5 days after vaccination. The clonotype comes from a man aged 50 to 60 who received an inactivated influenza vaccine. CDR3 coding DNA: TGCAGTGCTATCCCAGGGCGTGGCGGAGAGACCCAGTACTTC. It codes for CSAIPGRGGETQYF.